A selection of T cell receptor beta chains follows, all from one sample in a study of cytomegalovirus exposure and HLA in healthy donors. Generated by immunoSEQ multiplex PCR, the TCRdb table keeps only in-frame clones and is missing some. The sample carries 120,000 to 150,000 clones, 70% to 85% recorded once. The sample comprised PBMCs. The receptors here all came from a male donor in good health and CMV-seronegative. The CDR3 runs from the conserved cysteine through the conserved F or W. D genes are given only for firm matches. Size tells how often a clone was seen (once, few, many) or the class of an expanded clone, and some rows leave it out.

v_gene: TRBV5-4; len: 16; abundance: NA; d_gene: TRBD2; j_gene: TRBJ2-3; CDR3nt: TGTGCCAGCAGCCCACAGACTAGCGGAGTCACAGATACGCAGTATTTT; CDR3aa: CASSPQTSGVTDTQYF
v_gene: TRBV4-3; len: 16; abundance: once; d_gene: TRBD2; j_gene: TRBJ2-3; CDR3nt: TGCGCCAGCAGCCAATTGCCTAGCGGAGGCACAGATACGCAGTATTTT; CDR3aa: CASSQLPSGGTDTQYF
v_gene: TRBV27; len: 11; abundance: NA; d_gene: NA; j_gene: TRBJ1-1; CDR3nt: TGTGCCAGCCTCTCGGGCACTGAAGCTTTCTTT; CDR3aa: CASLSGTEAFF
v_gene: TRBV5-1; len: 16; abundance: NA; d_gene: NA; j_gene: TRBJ2-7; CDR3nt: TGCGCCAGCAGCTTGGGAACAGGGTTAAGCTCCTACGAGCAGTACTTC; CDR3aa: CASSLGTGLSSYEQYF
v_gene: TRBV6-4; len: 14; abundance: NA; d_gene: TRBD1; j_gene: TRBJ2-1; CDR3nt: TGTGCCAGCAGTGACGGGACAGGGGGCAATGAGCAGTTCTTC; CDR3aa: CASSDGTGGNEQFF
v_gene: TRBV30; len: 13; abundance: NA; d_gene: NA; j_gene: TRBJ2-7; CDR3nt: TGTGCCTGGGGAAGGGGTTTACTCTACGAGCAGTACTTC; CDR3aa: CAWGRGLLYEQYF
v_gene: TRBV2; len: 12; abundance: once; d_gene: NA; j_gene: TRBJ2-5; CDR3nt: TGTGCCAGCAGTGGACAACGAGAGACCCAGTACTTC; CDR3aa: CASSGQRETQYF
v_gene: TRBV6-5; len: 15; abundance: NA; d_gene: TRBD2; j_gene: TRBJ2-1; CDR3nt: TGTGCCAGCAGTTATGGGACTAGCGGGCAGGGAGAGCAGTTCTTC; CDR3aa: CASSYGTSGQGEQFF
v_gene: TRBV6-5; len: 12; abundance: NA; d_gene: NA; j_gene: TRBJ1-2; CDR3nt: TGTGCCAGCAGTTATTCGGGGGACGGCTACACCTTC; CDR3aa: CASSYSGDGYTF
v_gene: TRBV4-3; len: 16; abundance: NA; d_gene: NA; j_gene: TRBJ2-7; CDR3nt: TGCGCCAGCAGCCAAGAGACGGGGGAACCATCCTACGAGCAGTACTTC; CDR3aa: CASSQETGEPSYEQYF
v_gene: TRBV29-1; len: 12; abundance: NA; d_gene: NA; j_gene: TRBJ2-7; CDR3nt: TGCAGCGTTGAAGGAGAAAGGAGCGAGCAGTACTTC; CDR3aa: CSVEGERSEQYF
v_gene: TRBV30; len: 13; abundance: NA; d_gene: NA; j_gene: TRBJ1-1; CDR3nt: TGTGCCTGGAGTGTCCTCTGGAACACTGAAGCTTTCTTT; CDR3aa: CAWSVLWNTEAFF
v_gene: TRBV4-3; len: 14; abundance: NA; d_gene: TRBD1; j_gene: TRBJ2-7; CDR3nt: TGCGCCAGCAGCCCCGGGACAGGGGACTACGAGCAGTACTTC; CDR3aa: CASSPGTGDYEQYF
v_gene: TRBV18; len: 14; abundance: NA; d_gene: TRBD1; j_gene: TRBJ2-1; CDR3nt: TGTGCCAGCTCGCGATCCGGGACAGAAAATGAGCAGTTCTTC; CDR3aa: CASSRSGTENEQFF
v_gene: TRBV7-9; len: 15; abundance: NA; d_gene: NA; j_gene: TRBJ2-7; CDR3nt: TGTGCCAGCAGCCAAGTCCCCCAGGACAGCTACGAGCAGTACTTC; CDR3aa: CASSQVPQDSYEQYF
v_gene: TRBV29-1; len: 15; abundance: NA; d_gene: NA; j_gene: TRBJ2-1; CDR3nt: TGCAGCGTTGACGAGGACGGGAGCTCCTACAATGAGCAGTTCTTC; CDR3aa: CSVDEDGSSYNEQFF
v_gene: TRBV6-5; len: 15; abundance: NA; d_gene: TRBD2; j_gene: TRBJ2-1; CDR3nt: TGTGCCAGCAGTTCCCGACTAGCGAGGGGCTATGAGCAGTTCTTC; CDR3aa: CASSSRLARGYEQFF
v_gene: TRBV27; len: 14; abundance: once; d_gene: NA; j_gene: TRBJ1-3; CDR3nt: TGTGCCAGCAGTTCTCCAGGGTTAGGAAACACCATATATTTT; CDR3aa: CASSSPGLGNTIYF
v_gene: TRBV29-1; len: 16; abundance: NA; d_gene: TRBD2; j_gene: TRBJ2-1; CDR3nt: TGCAGCGTTGAACTAGCGGGAGGCGTCTCCTACAATGAGCAGTTCTTC; CDR3aa: CSVELAGGVSYNEQFF
v_gene: TRBV7-3; len: 17; abundance: few; d_gene: NA; j_gene: TRBJ2-3; CDR3nt: TGTGCCAGCAGCTTACGGGGCCCGGACAGTGACACAGATACGCAGTATTTT; CDR3aa: CASSLRGPDSDTDTQYF
v_gene: TRBV5-8; len: 14; abundance: NA; d_gene: TRBD1; j_gene: TRBJ2-7; CDR3nt: TGTGCCAGCAGCTGGCGGACAGGGGGGCGCGAGCAGTACTTC; CDR3aa: CASSWRTGGREQYF
v_gene: TRBV25-1; len: 16; abundance: few; d_gene: NA; j_gene: TRBJ2-3; CDR3nt: TGTGCCAGCAGTGAATATAGGGGAGGAAGCACAGATACGCAGTATTTT; CDR3aa: CASSEYRGGSTDTQYF
v_gene: TRBV27; len: 18; abundance: NA; d_gene: NA; j_gene: TRBJ1-5; CDR3nt: TGTGCCAGCGCGACCATGGACACCTGGTTTCCCCCGGATCGGCCCCAGCATTTT; CDR3aa: CASATMDTWFPPDRPQHF
v_gene: TRBV6-5; len: 13; abundance: NA; d_gene: NA; j_gene: TRBJ2-5; CDR3nt: TGTGCCAGCAGAAACCGGGGTCAGGAGACCCAGTACTTC; CDR3aa: CASRNRGQETQYF
v_gene: TRBV6-5; len: 15; abundance: NA; d_gene: NA; j_gene: TRBJ2-5; CDR3nt: TGTGCCAGCAGTTCCGGGACCATCACCCCCCGGGAGCAGTACTTC; CDR3aa: CASSSGTITPREQYF
v_gene: TRBV9; len: 15; abundance: NA; d_gene: TRBD1; j_gene: TRBJ2-7; CDR3nt: TGTGCCAGCAGCGTAGGAGGACAGGGCGGGTACGAGCAGTACTTC; CDR3aa: CASSVGGQGGYEQYF
v_gene: TRBV28; len: 15; abundance: few; d_gene: TRBD2; j_gene: TRBJ2-7; CDR3nt: TGTGCCAGCAGTTTACAGACTAGCGGGAGCTACGAGCAGTACTTC; CDR3aa: CASSLQTSGSYEQYF
v_gene: TRBV19; len: 14; abundance: NA; d_gene: TRBD1; j_gene: TRBJ1-2; CDR3nt: TGTGCCAGTAGTGGGACAGGGACCAACTATGGCTACACCTTC; CDR3aa: CASSGTGTNYGYTF
v_gene: TRBV5-1; len: 12; abundance: NA; d_gene: NA; j_gene: TRBJ1-1; CDR3nt: TGCGCCAGCAGCTGGGGGGACACTGAAGCTTTCTTT; CDR3aa: CASSWGDTEAFF
v_gene: TRBV7-3; len: 14; abundance: NA; d_gene: TRBD1; j_gene: TRBJ2-1; CDR3nt: TGTGCCAGCAGCTCACAGGGGTCCTACAATGAGCAGTTCTTC; CDR3aa: CASSSQGSYNEQFF
v_gene: TRBV6-5; len: 15; abundance: NA; d_gene: NA; j_gene: TRBJ2-7; CDR3nt: TGTGCCAGCAGGAGGAACAGGTTTGACTCCTACGAGCAGTACTTC; CDR3aa: CASRRNRFDSYEQYF
v_gene: TRBV6-5; len: 15; abundance: NA; d_gene: TRBD1; j_gene: TRBJ2-2; CDR3nt: TGTGCCAGCAGTACACAGGGGGCGAACACCGGGGAGCTGTTTTTT; CDR3aa: CASSTQGANTGELFF
v_gene: TRBV5-6; len: 13; abundance: NA; d_gene: NA; j_gene: TRBJ2-7; CDR3nt: TGTGCCAGCAGCAAGGACACTGGATACGAGCAGTACTTC; CDR3aa: CASSKDTGYEQYF